This T cell receptor (beta chain) is from a study of blood T cell repertoires in COVID-19. Deletions cut 5 bases from V and 0 bases from J, with 10 bases between. CDR3 size: 14 residues. Germline V gene lookup returns CDR1 SGHVS and CDR2 FNYEAQ. As handled by the study authors: Using reference gene primer amplification, nucleated cell counts were estimated. Clones were read by immunoSEQ multiplex PCR, and TCRdb kept only the in-frame ones, dropping some. That table supplies the V and J calls and clone size; D and trimming were determined from the DNA. The repertoire consists of around 30,000 clones, with 88% occurring once and the leading ten covering approximately 6.2%.

Sequencing was performed on peripheral blood. The chain combines TRBV7-6 with TRBJ1-1; a weak D match, TRBD1 (5 bases). This TCR came from a human donor in a cohort sampled during active COVID-19. In DNA form, the CDR3 reads TGTGCCAGCAGCCTCGGGGGGGTGAACACTGAAGCTTTCTTT. It codes for CASSLGGVNTEAFF. Filled out from reference TRBV7-6 and TRBJ1-1, the complete variable domain reads GAGVSQSPRYKVTKRGQDVALRCDPISGHVSLYWYRQALGQGPEFLTYFNYEAQQDKSGLPNDRFSAERPEGSISTLTIQRTEQRDSAMYRCASSLGGVNTEAFFGQGTRLTVV.